The next 22 T cell receptor beta chains were all read from a single sample in a study of PD-1 blockade in classical Hodgkin lymphoma. The sample's time point: cycle 4 day 1 (C4D1), after six to seven weeks of nivolumab. Brentuximab vedotin exposure varied, and every patient relapsed after autologous stem cell transplantation. Clones were sequenced by immunoSEQ multiplex PCR, and TCRdb holds only the in-frame ones, with some missing. The table includes some 86,000 clones, 90% detected once. The sample in question was peripheral blood mononuclear cells (PBMCs), obtained before the fourth cycle of nivolumab. These TCRs come from a human donor with classical Hodgkin lymphoma.

V is TRBV4-3 and J is TRBJ2-3; 8 bases are shared with TRBD2. Trimming took 1 base from V and 2 from J; bases not matched to a gene: 5. The CDR3 runs 16 residues. Germline V CDR1 and CDR2: LGHNA, YSLEER. CDR3 sequence: CASSQGVAGSTDTQYF. The DNA of the CDR3 is TGCGCCAGCAGCCAAGGGGTAGCGGGGTCCACAGATACGCAGTATTTT.

V is TRBV19 and J is TRBJ1-1; D is uncertain. Germline lookup yields CDR1 LNHDA and CDR2 SQIVND (reference sequence). V was pared by 3 bases and J by 0 bases, with 8 bases between. CDR3 length: 14 residues. CDR3 sequence reads: CASSILPLNTEAFF. The CDR3 DNA reads TGTGCCAGTAGTATTCTTCCGTTGAACACTGAAGCTTTCTTT.

The rearrangement links TRBV6-1 to TRBJ2-1; no clear D. The CDR3 runs to 14 residues. With 3 bases removed from V and 8 bases from J, the gap between germline ends came to 14 bases. The V gene's germline CDR1 is MNHNS and CDR2 SASEGT. The CDR3, as DNA: TGTGCCAGCAGTGATCCGTCCATGTGGGATGAGCAGTTCTTC. Translated, it gives CASSDPSMWDEQFF.

The chain is built from TRBV30 and TRBJ2-5; tentative D call: TRBD1 (6 bases). V was trimmed by 5 bases and J by 5 bases, leaving 12 bases between them. The CDR3 extends over 12 amino acids. The germline V gene encodes CDR1 GTSNPN and CDR2 SVGIG (reference sequence). The CDR3 protein is CAWGNRVETQYF. CDR3 DNA sequence: TGTGCCTGGGGGAACAGGGTGGAGACCCAGTACTTC. Complete variable domain (other parts from reference TRBV30 and TRBJ2-5): SQTIHQWPATLVQPVGSPLSLECTVEGTSNPNLYWYRQAAGRGLQLLFYSVGIGQISSEVPQNLSASRPQDRQFILSSKKLLLSDSGFYLCAWGNRVETQYFGPGTRLLVL.

This chain connects TRBV27 to TRBJ2-1, with no clear D. The CDR3 has 11 residues. The germline V and J ends were trimmed by 6 bases and 8 bases, with 8 bases remaining between them. Germline CDR1 reads MNHEY; CDR2 reads SMNVEV (reference sequence). Here the CDR3 reads CASRFAHEQFF. Here the CDR3 DNA reads TGTGCCAGCAGATTCGCTCATGAGCAGTTCTTC.

V is TRBV6-1 and J is TRBJ1-5; D is ambiguous. Germline V gene data show CDR1 as MNHNS and CDR2 as SASEGT. The CDR3 totals 13 residues. V was trimmed by 1 base and J by 4 bases, leaving 5 bases between them. CDR3 DNA sequence: TGTGCCAGCAGTGAAGGCCGTAATCAGCCCCAGCATTTT. Its translation is CASSEGRNQPQHF.

This chain uses TRBV7-2 with TRBJ1-1; possible D gene TRBD1, 6 bases. Germline CDR1 reads SGHTA; CDR2 reads FQGNSA. With 3 bases removed from V and 7 bases from J, the gap between germline ends came to 12 bases. This CDR3 has 13 residues. The DNA for the CDR3 is TGTGCCAGCAGCTTTACCTCCAGGGGTGAAGCTTTCTTT. Amino acid sequence: CASSFTSRGEAFF.

V and J are TRBV9 and TRBJ1-1; 7 bases match TRBD1. CDR1 is SGDLS and CDR2 is YYNGEE in the germline V gene. The CDR3 is 13 residues long. V trimming: 4 bases; J trimming: 7 bases; junction bases outside the gene matches: 7. CDR3 DNA sequence: TGTGCCAGCAGCTCAATACAGGGGAATGAAGCTTTCTTT. It is translated as CASSSIQGNEAFF.

The V gene is TRBV19, the J gene TRBJ1-1; no clear D gene. CDR3 length: 13 amino acids. V lost 4 bases and J lost 0, with 6 bases in between. Germline assignment: CDR1 LNHDA and CDR2 SQIVND (reference sequence). For the CDR3, the DNA is TGTGCCAGTAGTACCAGCCTGAACACTGAAGCTTTCTTT. Translated: CASSTSLNTEAFF.

The chain recombines TRBV5-1 with TRBJ1-1, with D possibly TRBD1 on 5 matching bases. From germline, CDR1 is SGHRS and CDR2 YFSETQ. Trimming left V 0 bases short and J 6 bases short, with 12 bases between. The CDR3 covers 14 residues. Here the CDR3 DNA reads TGCGCCAGCAGCTTGGTAGGGGATATCGCTGAAGCTTTCTTT. It codes for CASSLVGDIAEAFF.

The genes are TRBV28 and TRBJ2-6; D is ambiguous. V was shortened by 5 bases and J by 0 bases, with 20 bases between the two germline ends. Germline CDR1 reads MDHEN; CDR2 reads SYDVKM. The CDR3 extends over 19 amino acids. Here the CDR3 reads CASSLLRRPRSSGANVLTF. CDR3 sequence (DNA): TGTGCCAGCAGTCTTTTAAGACGGCCCCGTAGCTCTGGGGCCAACGTCCTGACTTTC. Filled out from reference TRBV28 and TRBJ2-6, the complete variable domain reads DVKVTQSSRYLVKRTGEKVFLECVQDMDHENMFWYRQDPGLGLRLIYFSYDVKMKEKGDIPEGYSVSREKKERFSLILESASTNQTSMYLCASSLLRRPRSSGANVLTFGAGSRLTVL.

The CDR3 nucleotides read TGTGCCAGCAGTTTCTCCTATAATTCACCCCTCCACTTT. It is translated as CASSFSYNSPLHF. This chain joins TRBV28 and TRBJ1-6; D is uncertain. CDR1 is MDHEN, CDR2 SYDVKM, per germline. The CDR3 is 13 amino acids. Trimming removed 3 bases at V and 0 bases at J, with 0 bases between.

This chain joins TRBV5-1 and TRBJ2-5; 14 bases are a match to TRBD2. V dropped 4 bases and J dropped 5; count of bases not matched to a gene: 4. Germline-derived CDR1 and CDR2 are SGHRS and YFSETQ. The CDR3 spans 15 residues. This CDR3 reads CASSRTSGGRETQYF. The DNA for the CDR3 is TGCGCCAGCAGCCGGACTAGCGGGGGGAGGGAGACCCAGTACTTC.

The chain combines TRBV28 with TRBJ1-1; a weak D match, TRBD1 (6 bases). CDR1 is MDHEN, CDR2 SYDVKM, per germline. The CDR3 contains 11 residues. Trimming stripped 3 bases from V and 8 bases from J, with 7 bases between. CDR3 protein: CASSFDREAFF. In nucleotides, the CDR3 is TGTGCCAGCAGTTTTGACAGGGAAGCTTTCTTT. Looking up the rest from reference TRBV28 and TRBJ1-1 gives the full variable domain: DVKVTQSSRYLVKRTGEKVFLECVQDMDHENMFWYRQDPGLGLRLIYFSYDVKMKEKGDIPEGYSVSREKKERFSLILESASTNQTSMYLCASSFDREAFFGQGTRLTVV.

The rearrangement uses TRBV19 and TRBJ2-3; the D is unclear. Germline V gene data show CDR1 as LNHDA and CDR2 as SQIVND (reference sequence). The length of the CDR3 is 14 residues. Trimming cost V 1 base and J 2 bases, with 7 bases left between them. CDR3 sequence reads: CASSIGAHTDTQYF. The CDR3 coding sequence is TGTGCCAGTAGTATAGGAGCTCACACAGATACGCAGTATTTT. The variable domain in full, with the rest retrieved from reference TRBV19 and TRBJ2-3, is DGGITQSPKYLFRKEGQNVTLSCEQNLNHDAMYWYRQDPGQGLRLIYYSQIVNDFQKGDIAEGYSVSREKKESFPLTVTSAQKNPTAFYLCASSIGAHTDTQYFGPGTRLTVL.

This clone appeared once. The J gene is TRBJ1-3, the V gene TRBV29-1; D unresolved. The CDR3 runs 13 residues. Germline-derived CDR1 and CDR2 are SQVTM and ANQGSEA. V gave up 5 bases and J gave up 6 bases, with 14 bases separating them. The CDR3 loop is CSVFSREENTIYF. In DNA, the CDR3 is TGCAGCGTTTTCAGTAGGGAGGAAAACACCATATATTTT.

The chain joins TRBV6-6 to TRBJ2-7; perhaps TRBD1 as D (6 bases). Germline V gene lookup returns CDR1 MNHNY and CDR2 SVGAGI (reference sequence). The V and J ends lost 1 base and 2 bases respectively, with 12 bases between them. The length of the CDR3 is 15 residues. CDR3 sequence reads: CASSYWQGQTYEQYF. The CDR3 nucleotides are TGTGCCAGCAGTTACTGGCAGGGGCAAACCTACGAGCAGTACTTC.

This sequence joins TRBV19 and TRBJ1-5; 7 bases are shared with TRBD1. V lost 6 bases, J lost 4 bases, and 6 bases stayed unmatched. CDR3 size: 14 residues. Germline lookup yields CDR1 LNHDA and CDR2 SQIVND (reference sequence). CDR3 amino acids: CASSQRTGNQPQHF. The CDR3 DNA reads TGTGCCAGTAGCCAGAGGACAGGAAATCAGCCCCAGCATTTT.

This sequence joins TRBV5-1 and TRBJ1-1, with D perhaps matching TRBD1 (6 bases). V lost 4 bases and J 0 bases, leaving 13 bases between the germline ends. Germline lookup yields CDR1 SGHRS and CDR2 YFSETQ. The CDR3 consists of 15 residues. Here the CDR3 reads CASSKGQSMNTEAFF. The CDR3 nucleotides are TGCGCCAGCAGCAAGGGACAATCCATGAACACTGAAGCTTTCTTT.

The V and J genes are TRBV7-8 and TRBJ1-2; 11 bases map to TRBD1. The V gene's germline CDR1 is SGHVS and CDR2 FQNEAQ. The V segment lost 1 base and the J segment 8 bases; nucleotides outside the gene matches: 6. The CDR3 spans 15 residues. The CDR3 coding sequence is TGTGCCAGCAGCTTAGGCAGGACAGGGGGCAAGGGCTACACCTTC. This translates into CASSLGRTGGKGYTF.

V and J are TRBV10-2 and TRBJ1-1; 7 nucleotides agree with TRBD1. Germline V gene sequence: CDR1 WSHSY, CDR2 SAAADI. CDR3 size: 14 residues. V was clipped by 4 bases and J by 0 bases; unmatched bases: 2. CDR3 DNA sequence: TGCGCCAGCAGTGGACAGGGAATGAACACTGAAGCTTTCTTT. It yields the protein CASSGQGMNTEAFF.

This chain connects TRBV4-3 to TRBJ2-3; D might be TRBD1 (6 bases). CDR3 size: 17 residues. V lost 0 bases and J 1 base, leaving 14 bases between the germline ends. CDR1 and CDR2 from the germline V gene are LGHNA and YSLEER. The CDR3 coding sequence is TGCGCCAGCAGCCAAGAGTGGATGGGGGCTCGCACAGATACGCAGTATTTT. It yields the protein CASSQEWMGARTDTQYF.